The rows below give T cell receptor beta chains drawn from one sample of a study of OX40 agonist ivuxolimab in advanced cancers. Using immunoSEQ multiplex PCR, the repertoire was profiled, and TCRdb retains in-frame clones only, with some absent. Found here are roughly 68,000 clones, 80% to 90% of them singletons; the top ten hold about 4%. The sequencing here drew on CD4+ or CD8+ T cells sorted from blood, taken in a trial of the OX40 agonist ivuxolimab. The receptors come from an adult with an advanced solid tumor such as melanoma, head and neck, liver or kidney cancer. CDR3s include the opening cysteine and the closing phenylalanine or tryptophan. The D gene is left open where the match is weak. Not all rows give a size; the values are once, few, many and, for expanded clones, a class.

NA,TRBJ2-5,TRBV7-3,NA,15,CASSLIPGSQETQYF,TGTGCCAGCAGCTTAATTCCCGGTTCTCAAGAGACCCAGTACTTC
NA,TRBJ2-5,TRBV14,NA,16,CASSQGQPSGRETQYF,TGTGCCAGCAGCCAAGGGCAGCCCTCCGGGCGGGAGACCCAGTACTTC
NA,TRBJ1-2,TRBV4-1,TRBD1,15,CASSQDRGTDYGYTF,TGCGCCAGCAGCCAAGATAGGGGGACAGACTATGGCTACACCTTC
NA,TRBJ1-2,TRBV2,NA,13,CASTLTGVNGYTF,TGTGCCAGCACCCTAACGGGGGTGAATGGCTACACCTTC
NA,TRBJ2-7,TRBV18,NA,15,CASSPRAGNSHEQYF,TGTGCCAGCTCACCTAGGGCAGGGAATAGCCACGAGCAGTACTTC
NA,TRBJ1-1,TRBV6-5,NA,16,CASSYSFGAGNTEAFF,TGTGCCAGCAGTTACTCGTTTGGGGCAGGTAACACTGAAGCTTTCTTT
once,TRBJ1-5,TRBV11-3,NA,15,CASSLRGGTNQPQHF,TGTGCCAGCAGCTTACGCGGGGGGACCAATCAGCCCCAGCATTTT
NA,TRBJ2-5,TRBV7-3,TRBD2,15,CASSSVAGIQETQYF,TGTGCCAGCAGCTCCGTAGCGGGGATCCAAGAGACCCAGTACTTC
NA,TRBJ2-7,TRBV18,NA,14,CASSLGGGSYEQYF,TGTGCCAGCTCCCTAGGAGGCGGGTCCTACGAGCAGTACTTC
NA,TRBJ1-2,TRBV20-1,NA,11,CSPGLGYGYTF,TGCAGCCCCGGGCTGGGGTATGGCTACACCTTC
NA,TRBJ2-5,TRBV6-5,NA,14,CASSINTAEETQYF,TGTGCCAGCAGTATTAATACGGCTGAGGAGACCCAGTACTTC
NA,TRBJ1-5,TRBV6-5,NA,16,CASSYSSDGGNQPQHF,TGTGCCAGCAGTTACTCATCCGACGGGGGGAATCAGCCCCAGCATTTT
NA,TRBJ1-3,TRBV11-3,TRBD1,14,CASSPRTGENTIYF,TGTGCCAGCAGCCCAAGGACAGGGGAAAACACCATATATTTT
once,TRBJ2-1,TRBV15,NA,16,CATSQGLAQQYNEQFF,TGTGCCACCAGCCAGGGACTCGCCCAACAATACAATGAGCAGTTCTTC
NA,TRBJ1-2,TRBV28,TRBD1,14,CASRDRSVGYGYTF,TGTGCCAGCAGGGACAGGTCTGTCGGCTATGGCTACACCTTC
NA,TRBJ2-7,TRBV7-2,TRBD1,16,CASSLGFGTATYEQYF,TGTGCCAGCAGCTTAGGTTTTGGGACAGCAACCTACGAGCAGTACTTC
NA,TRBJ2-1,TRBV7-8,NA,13,CASSLGSYNEQFF,TGTGCCAGCAGCTTAGGCAGCTACAATGAGCAGTTCTTC
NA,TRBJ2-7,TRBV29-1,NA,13,CSVEATQGYEQYF,TGCAGCGTTGAAGCAACTCAGGGCTACGAGCAGTACTTC
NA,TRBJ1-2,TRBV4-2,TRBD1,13,CASSKDRTYGYTF,TGTGCCAGCAGCAAGGACAGGACCTATGGCTACACCTTC
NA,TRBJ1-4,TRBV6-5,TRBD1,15,CVSTLGRGREGKLFF,TGTGTCAGCACCCTAGGGAGGGGGCGTGAGGGAAAACTGTTTTTT
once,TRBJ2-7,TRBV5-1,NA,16,CASSLDSGWVASEQYF,TGCGCCAGCAGCTTGGATTCCGGGTGGGTGGCTAGCGAGCAGTACTTC
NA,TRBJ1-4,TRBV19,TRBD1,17,CASSIQGTGGTNEKLFF,TGTGCCAGTAGTATACAGGGCACAGGGGGCACTAATGAAAAACTGTTTTTT
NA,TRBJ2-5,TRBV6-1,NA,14,CASSEIGRQETQYF,TGTGCCAGCAGTGAAATCGGCAGACAAGAGACCCAGTACTTC
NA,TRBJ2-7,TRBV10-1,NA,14,CASSESGRAFEQYF,TGCGCCAGCAGTGAGTCGGGGCGCGCCTTCGAGCAGTACTTC
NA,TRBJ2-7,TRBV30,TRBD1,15,CAWSNPGTGEYEQYF,TGTGCCTGGAGCAACCCCGGGACAGGGGAGTACGAGCAGTACTTC
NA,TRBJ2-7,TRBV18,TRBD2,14,CASSPTSGSYEQYF,TGTGCCAGCTCACCAACTAGCGGGAGCTACGAGCAGTACTTC
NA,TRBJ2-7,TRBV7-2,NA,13,CASSLDPTYEQYF,TGTGCCAGCAGCTTAGACCCGACCTACGAGCAGTACTTC